These 26 T cell receptor beta chains came from one sample sequenced in a study of T cell responses to AZD1222 COVID-19 vaccine. TCRdb keeps only in-frame clones here, not all; method: immunoSEQ multiplex PCR. The data contain about 70,000 clones, more than 75% of them singletons. The sequences come from peripheral blood, collected 28 days after the second dose of the MenACWY control vaccine. Every receptor here comes from an adult who received the MenACWY meningococcal vaccine as a control.

In this sample, this clone turned up once. The rearrangement uses TRBV5-4 and TRBJ2-3; weak D call: TRBD2 (5 bases). Germline V gene sequence: CDR1 SGHNT, CDR2 YYREEE (reference sequence). The CDR3 is 14 residues long. The V and J ends lost 4 bases and 2 bases respectively, with 11 bases between them. In nucleotides, the CDR3 is TGTGCCAGCAGCCCCGGAGGCACCACAGATACGCAGTATTTT. It specifies CASSPGGTTDTQYF. Supplemented by reference TRBV5-4 and TRBJ2-3, the full variable domain reads ETGVTQSPTHLIKTRGQQVTLRCSSQSGHNTVSWYQQALGQGPQFIFQYYREEENGRGNFPPRFSGLQFPNYSSELNVNALELDDSALYLCASSPGGTTDTQYFGPGTRLTVL.

The V call is TRBV7-2, the J call TRBJ2-7; TRBD2 matches 13 bases. The J segment lost 9 bases and the V segment lost 5 bases, leaving 7 bases of the junction unmatched. This CDR3 has 14 amino acids. Germline values: CDR1 SGHTA, CDR2 FQGNSA. This CDR3 reads CASSLLAGGHLQYF. The DNA for the CDR3 is TGTGCCAGCAGCCTACTAGCGGGGGGGCATTTGCAGTACTTC. Complete variable domain (other parts from reference TRBV7-2 and TRBJ2-7): GAGVSQSPSNKVTEKGKDVELRCDPISGHTALYWYRQSLGQGLEFLIYFQGNSAPDKSGLPSDRFSAERTGGSVSTLTIQRTQQEDSAVYLCASSLLAGGHLQYFGPGTRLTVT.

This chain connects TRBV5-6 to TRBJ2-2, with 7 nucleotides matching TRBD2. J was trimmed by 2 bases and V by 2 bases; bases with no gene match: 3. Germline V gene lookup returns CDR1 SGHDT and CDR2 YYEEEE. There are 15 residues in the CDR3. The DNA of the CDR3 is TGTGCCAGCAGCTTAGGGACTACTAACACCGGGGAGCTGTTTTTT. Its translation is CASSLGTTNTGELFF. Complete variable domain (other parts from reference TRBV5-6 and TRBJ2-2): DAGVTQSPTHLIKTRGQQVTLRCSPKSGHDTVSWYQQALGQGPQFIFQYYEEEERQRGNFPDRFSGHQFPNYSSELNVNALLLGDSALYLCASSLGTTNTGELFFGEGSRLTVL.

The chain employs TRBV7-8 and TRBJ1-2, with D unresolved. V was cut by 8 bases and J by 6 bases, with 16 bases left in between. The germline V gene encodes CDR1 SGHVS and CDR2 FQNEAQ. CDR3 length: 13 amino acids. CDR3 in DNA: TGTGCCAGCTCTTTAGAGACGTGGAATGGCTACACCTTC. Amino acid sequence: CASSLETWNGYTF.

This clone has a handful of counts. The V and J genes are TRBV7-5 and TRBJ1-1; the table names TRBD1, a call not compared with the DNA. TRBV7-5 is reported as a pseudogene. The CDR3 has 16 residues. The CDR3 coding sequence is TGTGCCAGAAGTTATACGGGACAGCCAGCGAACACTGAAGCTTTCTTT. It specifies CARSYTGQPANTEAFF.

The V and J genes are TRBV28 and TRBJ1-1; TRBD1 matches at 11 bases. Germline trimming cut 7 bases from V and 0 bases from J; bases unmatched to any gene: 10. CDR1 is MDHEN and CDR2 is SYDVKM in the germline V gene. The CDR3 covers 17 residues. The CDR3 is CASTSGQGGPMNTEAFF. CDR3 coding DNA: TGTGCCAGCACCTCGGGACAGGGGGGCCCCATGAACACTGAAGCTTTCTTT.

The count of this clone is one. The chain carries TRBV11-2 and TRBJ2-1; 8 positions agree with TRBD2. V lost 5 bases and J lost 5; bases outside the gene matches: 8. In germline, CDR1 is SGHAT, CDR2 FQNNGV. CDR3 length: 15 amino acids. For the CDR3, the DNA is TGTGCCAGCAGCACCGGACTAGCCGTCCACAATGAGCAGTTCTTC. Encoded protein: CASSTGLAVHNEQFF.

The rearrangement uses TRBV7-9 and TRBJ2-3; 11 positions agree with TRBD2. This CDR3 region has 18 residues. The germline V gene has CDR1 SEHNR and CDR2 FQNEAQ (reference sequence). V shed 4 bases, J shed 2 bases, and the junction held 11 bases outside the gene matches. The CDR3 spells CASSSLLGLAGSTDTQYF. CDR3 nucleotide sequence: TGTGCCAGCAGCTCGCTCCTCGGACTAGCGGGTTCCACAGATACGCAGTATTTT.

The chain combines TRBV7-6 with TRBJ2-2, with D perhaps TRBD2 (6 bases). From germline, CDR1 is SGHVS and CDR2 FNYEAQ. The CDR3 extends over 17 amino acids. The germline V and J ends were trimmed by 0 bases and 0 bases, with 11 bases remaining between them. The DNA of the CDR3 is TGTGCCAGCAGCTTAGCGGGAGGACTAACGAACACCGGGGAGCTGTTTTTT. This sequence encodes CASSLAGGLTNTGELFF.

This chain connects TRBV28 to TRBJ1-4; 8 bases are a match to TRBD1. V shed 6 bases and J 1 base; nucleotides not matched to a gene: 7. The germline V gene encodes CDR1 MDHEN and CDR2 SYDVKM. CDR3 length: 16 residues. The CDR3 bases are TGTGCCAGCAGCCCATCAGGGGGCCGAACTAATGAAAAACTGTTTTTT. Translating gives CASSPSGGRTNEKLFF.

The chain uses TRBV6-5 and TRBJ1-3; no clear D. The CDR3 has 15 residues. Germline assignment: CDR1 MNHEY and CDR2 SVGAGI. The germline V and J ends were trimmed by 2 bases and 0 bases, with 8 bases remaining between them. The CDR3 coding sequence is TGTGCCAGCAGTTACGGACGGTTCTCTGGAAACACCATATATTTT. As protein: CASSYGRFSGNTIYF.

The rearrangement joins TRBV30 to TRBJ1-5; the match to TRBD1 covers 7 bases. Trimming removed 2 bases from V and 7 bases from J; junction bases left unmatched: 14. The germline V gene encodes CDR1 GTSNPN and CDR2 SVGIG (reference sequence). CDR3 length: 16 amino acids. Here the CDR3 reads CAWSLPRGQGDQPQHF. CDR3 DNA: TGTGCCTGGAGTCTTCCCCGGGGGCAGGGGGACCAGCCCCAGCATTTT.

This chain links TRBV5-1 with TRBJ1-6; TRBD1 matches 7 bases. The germline gives CDR1 SGHRS, CDR2 YFSETQ. The CDR3 is made up of 14 amino acids. V shed 4 bases and J 8 bases; nucleotides not matched to a gene: 6. CDR3 in amino acids: CASSLGQIDSPLHF. CDR3 DNA sequence: TGCGCCAGCAGCCTGGGACAGATTGATTCACCCCTCCACTTT.

V usage is TRBV6-5 and J usage is TRBJ2-1; 10 positions agree with TRBD2. Losses at the gene ends were 5 bases for V and 6 bases for J; bases not matched to a gene: 7. Germline assignment: CDR1 MNHEY and CDR2 SVGAGI. The CDR3 spans 15 residues. DNA for the CDR3: TGTGCCAGCAGTCGGACTAGCGGAGTTGCCAATGAGCAGTTCTTC. Encoded protein: CASSRTSGVANEQFF.

This chain links TRBV6-5 with TRBJ2-5; D is ambiguous. V was cut by 7 bases and J by 5 bases, with 11 bases left in between. This CDR3 is built from 12 residues. Germline-derived CDR1 and CDR2 are MNHEY and SVGAGI. The CDR3 reads CASTEVSETQYF. CDR3 bases: TGTGCCAGCACCGAGGTGTCGGAGACCCAGTACTTC.

The rearrangement uses TRBV6-5 and TRBJ1-1, with D perhaps matching TRBD1 (6 bases). V was cut by 0 bases and J by 4 bases, with 9 bases left in between. CDR3 length: 14 residues. Germline values: CDR1 MNHEY, CDR2 SVGAGI. CDR3 protein: CASSYSQGSTEAFF. In DNA form, the CDR3 reads TGTGCCAGCAGTTACTCGCAGGGGAGCACTGAAGCTTTCTTT.

This clone was seen once. This rearrangement joins TRBV28 to TRBJ1-1, with D uncertain. The CDR3 has 11 amino acids. Per the germline V gene, CDR1 is MDHEN and CDR2 is SYDVKM. Trimming stripped 8 bases from V and 2 bases from J, with 6 bases between. CDR3 nucleotide sequence: TGTGCCAGCGGCCGAAACACTGAAGCTTTCTTT. Its protein is CASGRNTEAFF. Full variable domain (rest looked up from reference TRBV28 and TRBJ1-1): DVKVTQSSRYLVKRTGEKVFLECVQDMDHENMFWYRQDPGLGLRLIYFSYDVKMKEKGDIPEGYSVSREKKERFSLILESASTNQTSMYLCASGRNTEAFFGQGTRLTVV.

This clone was observed a single time. The chain carries TRBV4-2 and TRBJ2-1; 7 bases line up with TRBD1. Germline CDR1 is LGHNA and CDR2 is YNFKEQ. The CDR3 sequence is 15 residues long. J gave up 6 bases and V 4 bases, and 9 bases lay outside the gene matches. This CDR3 reads CASSPRVRQGNEQFF. The CDR3 DNA follows: TGTGCCAGCAGCCCGAGAGTTAGACAGGGCAATGAGCAGTTCTTC.

The chain uses TRBV7-2 and TRBJ2-1; D is ambiguous. This CDR3 has 11 amino acids. Germline V CDR1 and CDR2: SGHTA, FQGNSA. Trimming took off 2 bases at V and 7 bases at J, with 3 bases between the two ends. The DNA of the CDR3 is TGTGCCAGCAGCTTAAGAAATGAGCAGTTCTTC. Amino acid sequence: CASSLRNEQFF. Full variable domain (rest looked up from reference TRBV7-2 and TRBJ2-1): GAGVSQSPSNKVTEKGKDVELRCDPISGHTALYWYRQSLGQGLEFLIYFQGNSAPDKSGLPSDRFSAERTGGSVSTLTIQRTQQEDSAVYLCASSLRNEQFFGPGTRLTVL.

This sequence joins TRBV6-2 or TRBV6-3 and TRBJ2-7; the D gene is possibly TRBD1 (6 bases). This CDR3 has 14 amino acids. Germline CDR1 reads MNHEY; CDR2 reads SVGEGT. Trimming stripped 3 bases from V and 2 bases from J, with 11 bases between. This CDR3 is CASSYDHRAYEQYF. CDR3 in DNA: TGTGCCAGCAGTTATGATCACAGGGCCTACGAGCAGTACTTC.

The V call is TRBV28, the J call TRBJ1-5, with 10 bases that match TRBD1. With V trimmed by 3 bases and J by 6 bases, 5 bases remained unmatched. This CDR3 region has 15 residues. The germline V gene encodes CDR1 MDHEN and CDR2 SYDVKM. CDR3 in DNA: TGTGCCAGCAGTTTCGACAGGGGGCTTGGTCAGCCCCAGCATTTT. Its protein product is CASSFDRGLGQPQHF.

Only one count was recorded for this clone. The rearrangement uses TRBV28 and TRBJ1-6; D remains unclear. The length of the CDR3 is 16 residues. In germline, CDR1 is MDHEN, CDR2 SYDVKM. Trimming left V 6 bases short and J 4 bases short, with 16 bases between. CDR3 loop: CASRYGIKLYNSPLHF. The CDR3 DNA sequence: TGTGCCAGCAGGTACGGAATAAAACTTTATAATTCACCCCTCCACTTT.

The CDR3 coding sequence is TGTGCCAGCAGCTCCCCACTAGCGGGGGGAGGGAAGTCCGGGGAGCTGTTTTTT. Amino acid sequence: CASSSPLAGGGKSGELFF. The V and J genes are TRBV9 and TRBJ2-2; 12 nucleotides line up with TRBD2. V gave up 4 bases and J gave up 6 bases; unmatched junction bases: 13. CDR3 length equals 18 residues. Per the germline V gene, CDR1 is SGDLS and CDR2 is YYNGEE.

This clone has only a few counts. The V and J genes are TRBV14 and TRBJ2-6; TRBD1 matches 8 bases. This CDR3 is 21 amino acids long. The junction had 17 bases not matched to a gene; V was cut back by 4 bases and J by 0 bases. The germline V gene has CDR1 SGHDN and CDR2 FVKESK. In nucleotides, the CDR3 is TGTGCCAGCAGCCCCGGGCGGGACAGGTTTTGGCGCTTCTCTGGGGCCAACGTCCTGACTTTC. Translated: CASSPGRDRFWRFSGANVLTF.

The table lists this clone with a count of one. The chain joins TRBV5-5 to TRBJ1-2; D call uncertain. The CDR3 length is 13 residues. Germline loops: CDR1 SGHKS, CDR2 YYEKEE (reference sequence). V lost 4 bases to trimming and J lost 3 bases, with 10 bases between them. DNA for the CDR3: TGTGCCAGCAGCCCGGACGGTGACTATGGCTACACCTTC. Encoded protein: CASSPDGDYGYTF.

This clone was seen only a few times. The CDR3 here is CASSPSGAGQAFF. CDR3 in DNA: TGTGCCAGCAGTCCATCAGGGGCCGGGCAAGCTTTCTTT. This chain links TRBV7-3 with TRBJ1-1, with D tentatively TRBD1 (6 bases). Trimming pared 6 bases from V and 9 bases from J, leaving 17 bases between. The CDR3 runs 13 residues. The germline gives CDR1 SGHTA, CDR2 FQGTGA.